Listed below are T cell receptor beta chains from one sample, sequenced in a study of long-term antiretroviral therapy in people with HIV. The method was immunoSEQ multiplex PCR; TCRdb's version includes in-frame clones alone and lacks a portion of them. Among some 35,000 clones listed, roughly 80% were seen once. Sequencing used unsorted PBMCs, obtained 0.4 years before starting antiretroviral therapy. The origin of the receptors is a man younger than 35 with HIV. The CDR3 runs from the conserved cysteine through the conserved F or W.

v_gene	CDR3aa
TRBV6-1	CASSTRGNTEAFF
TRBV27	CASSPTWTSGAQETQYF
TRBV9	CASSHPGQSIPSTGELFF
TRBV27	CASRTGPGELFF
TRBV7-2	CASSLAQNEQFF
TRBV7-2	CASSLVASGGWDTQYF
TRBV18	CASSVGAPRSGNEQFF
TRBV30	CAWSVGGASNEQFF
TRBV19	CASKEKISQETQYF
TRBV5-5	CASSLGQYNEQFF
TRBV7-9	CASSFGTPGGYTF
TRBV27	CASRILGTDGYGYTF
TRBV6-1	CASSEETGGAETQYF
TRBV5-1	CASSDAGTENYGYTF
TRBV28	CATGQGATDTQYF
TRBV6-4	CASSGMTGYNHSNQPQHF
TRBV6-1	CASREGEFASYGYTF
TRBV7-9	CASSLVLTKDTQYF
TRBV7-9	CASSSPALPRTNGYTF
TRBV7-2	CASSPDRASYEQYF
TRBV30	CAWSTGFSGYTF
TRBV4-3	CASSRTYGRGLLSATNEKLFF
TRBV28	CASTLSGSLVYEQYF
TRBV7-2	CASSLAWGGRALDEQYF
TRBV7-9	CASSLEVGPLHF
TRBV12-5	CASGFREVPQHF
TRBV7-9	CASSLGGQETQYF
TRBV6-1	CASSELSFRVSNTEAFF
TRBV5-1	CASSLDGGEVRGYTF